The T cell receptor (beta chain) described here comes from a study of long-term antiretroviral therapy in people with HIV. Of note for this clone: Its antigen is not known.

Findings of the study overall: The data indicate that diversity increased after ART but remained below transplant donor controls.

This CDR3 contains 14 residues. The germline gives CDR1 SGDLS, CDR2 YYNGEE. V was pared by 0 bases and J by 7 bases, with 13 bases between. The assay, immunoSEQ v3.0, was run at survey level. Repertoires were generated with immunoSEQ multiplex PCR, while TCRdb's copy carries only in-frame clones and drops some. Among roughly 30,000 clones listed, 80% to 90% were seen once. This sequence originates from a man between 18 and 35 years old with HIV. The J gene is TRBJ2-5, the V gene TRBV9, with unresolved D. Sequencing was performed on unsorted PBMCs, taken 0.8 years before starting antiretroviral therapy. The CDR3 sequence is CASSVDLGRATQYF. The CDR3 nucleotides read TGTGCCAGCAGCGTAGACCTAGGTAGGGCGACCCAGTACTTC.